The source of this T cell receptor (beta chain) is a study of T cell changes during pregnancy in multiple sclerosis. The CDR3 is made up of 16 amino acids. Germline V gene lookup returns CDR1 SGHNT and CDR2 YYREEE (reference sequence). Unmatched junction bases numbered 4, after V lost 4 bases and J lost 3 bases. Generated by immunoSEQ multiplex PCR, the TCRdb table keeps only in-frame clones and is missing some. The sample consists of 35,000 to 55,000 clones, roughly nine tenths of them appearing once. The clonotype was recovered from a female donor with multiple sclerosis, enrolled in a pregnancy study. This chain joins TRBV5-4 and TRBJ2-1, with 13 positions matching TRBD2. This sample comprised CD4+ T cells from peripheral blood mononuclear cells, obtained after pregnancy. The CDR3 is CASSPGTSGNYNEQFF. In DNA, the CDR3 is TGTGCCAGCAGCCCAGGGACTAGCGGGAACTACAATGAGCAGTTCTTC.